This T cell receptor (beta chain) was found in a study of vaccination and CD4 T cells after COVID-19. Background on the study: The study drew post-COVID samples a median roughly 100 days after diagnosis (range 35 to 161).

With respect to this clonotype: The antigen is undetermined.

V was cut by 3 bases and J by 0 bases, with 13 bases left in between. Germline values: CDR1 LNHDA, CDR2 SQIVND (reference sequence). This CDR3 region has 16 residues. The Oncomine TCR Beta short-read assay sequenced DNA from cultured CD4+ T cells. Genomic DNA extraction was carried out from cultured CD4+ T cells. In TCRdb, the PCR reads were re-called with MiXCR into one record per CDR3 protein. The table shows tens of thousands of distinct CDR3 sequences, with 42% occurring only once. The time point denotes: late sampling 161 to 241 days after vaccination in a few convalescent patients. Indicated treatment: approximately nine-day PBMC culture with coronavirus spike peptide pools or control peptides (ViraFEST assay).

The sequence was obtained from a human donor who had recovered from COVID-19. The sample consisted of CD4+ T cells from blood, cultured in vitro, taken about 7 months after SARS-CoV-2 vaccination. The J gene is TRBJ2-3, the V gene TRBV19; D gene unclear. For the CDR3, the DNA is TGTGCCAGTAGTATTGCCCTCGAGGAAAGCACAGATACGCAGTATTTT. This codes for CASSIALEESTDTQYF.